The rows below give T cell receptor beta chains drawn from one sample of a study of spatial heterogeneity in lung cancer. TCRdb re-analysed the 5' RACE reads in MiXCR, keeping a single row per CDR3 protein. The table has roughly 3,200 distinct CDR3 sequences, 16% seen once; the top ten hold about 81%. Sequencing used PBMCs, obtained at surgery. These receptors all stem from a female donor with early-stage non-small cell lung cancer. Both conserved end residues are part of each CDR3. Each record gives: V gene, D gene, J gene, CDR3 protein. D genes are given only for firm matches.

v_call: TRBV7-2; d_call: -; j_call: TRBJ2-5; cdr3_aa: CASSPSEGTQYF
v_call: TRBV7-2; d_call: -; j_call: TRBJ1-4; cdr3_aa: CASSLAGAATNEKLFF
v_call: TRBV12-3/TRBV12-4; d_call: -; j_call: TRBJ2-2; cdr3_aa: CASSGLGRTGELFF
v_call: TRBV30; d_call: TRBD2; j_call: TRBJ2-1; cdr3_aa: CAWRGLPNEQFF
v_call: TRBV10-3; d_call: -; j_call: TRBJ1-1; cdr3_aa: CAIRDGGYSNTEAFF
v_call: TRBV12-3/TRBV12-4; d_call: -; j_call: TRBJ2-7; cdr3_aa: CASSPDRRYYEQYF
v_call: TRBV7-2; d_call: TRBD2; j_call: TRBJ2-3; cdr3_aa: CASSSAGTRSTDTQYF
v_call: TRBV29-1; d_call: -; j_call: TRBJ2-3; cdr3_aa: CSVMTGSDTQYF
v_call: TRBV6-2/TRBV6-3; d_call: -; j_call: TRBJ1-5; cdr3_aa: CASSYSLWESSMGSNQPQHF
v_call: TRBV30; d_call: -; j_call: TRBJ2-2; cdr3_aa: CAWSRKGSITGELFF
v_call: TRBV7-9; d_call: -; j_call: TRBJ2-7; cdr3_aa: CASSLAAEQYF
v_call: TRBV12-3/TRBV12-4; d_call: -; j_call: TRBJ2-3; cdr3_aa: CASSSGRDTQYF
v_call: TRBV27; d_call: -; j_call: TRBJ2-3; cdr3_aa: CASSLSPGAGTDTQYF
v_call: TRBV3-1; d_call: TRBD2; j_call: TRBJ2-5; cdr3_aa: CASSQGTSGSGTQYF
v_call: TRBV6-5; d_call: TRBD1; j_call: TRBJ2-7; cdr3_aa: CASSLPEGQGATKQYF
v_call: TRBV29-1; d_call: -; j_call: TRBJ2-5; cdr3_aa: CSVGRGLGETQYF
v_call: TRBV20-1; d_call: -; j_call: TRBJ2-1; cdr3_aa: CSASARSSYNEQFF
v_call: TRBV7-8; d_call: TRBD2; j_call: TRBJ2-2; cdr3_aa: CASSLGLAGNTGELFF
v_call: TRBV28; d_call: -; j_call: TRBJ2-7; cdr3_aa: CASASRMGEQYF
v_call: TRBV11-2; d_call: -; j_call: TRBJ2-1; cdr3_aa: CASSLGRGHYNEQFF
v_call: TRBV11-2; d_call: -; j_call: TRBJ2-2; cdr3_aa: CASSLSLRTLLGGGELFF
v_call: TRBV4-3; d_call: TRBD2; j_call: TRBJ2-2; cdr3_aa: CASSQAAGGPRELFF